This T cell receptor (beta chain) was sequenced in a study of blood T cell repertoires in COVID-19. For the study at large: Material from acute and convalescent COVID-19 was sourced from the United States, Italy and Spain.

There are 15 residues in the CDR3. In germline, CDR1 is MNHEY, CDR2 SVGAGI. The V gene end was trimmed by 3 bases and the J gene end by 4 bases; junction bases not matched to a gene: 3. Sequenced by immunoSEQ multiplex PCR; TCRdb stores in-frame clones only, minus some. The table records 210,000 or so clones, roughly 84% of them present only once. The clonotype originates from a middle-aged woman who had recovered from COVID-19. The specimen sequenced was peripheral blood. The V and J genes are TRBV6-5 and TRBJ2-6; 7 nucleotides align to TRBD1. The CDR3, as DNA: TGTGCCAGCAGTTATCAGGGGGTCGGGGCCAACGTCCTGACTTTC. It translates to CASSYQGVGANVLTF.